The 18 T cell receptor beta chains below were found in one sample sequenced in a study of cytomegalovirus exposure and HLA in healthy donors. Profiled with immunoSEQ multiplex PCR; TCRdb holds only in-frame clones, not every one. The sample shows some 170,000 clones, about 86% of them seen only once. What was sequenced was PBMCs. The receptors were gathered from a woman aged 25-40 years in good health and CMV-seronegative.

This chain uses TRBV7-9 with TRBJ2-7, with TRBD1 identical over 7 bases. The CDR3 has 12 residues. With 5 bases clipped from V and 3 bases from J, the junction kept 1 base outside the gene matches. Germline V lookup: CDR1 SEHNR, CDR2 FQNEAQ (reference sequence). The CDR3 DNA is TGTGCCAGCAGCGCAGGGGGCTACGAGCAGTACTTC. Translating gives CASSAGGYEQYF.

The chain has TRBV2 and TRBJ2-4; 8 nucleotides line up with TRBD2. CDR1 is SNHLY and CDR2 is FYNNEI in the germline V gene. V gave up 6 bases and J gave up 0 bases; unmatched junction bases: 4. CDR3 length: 15 residues. The CDR3 sequence: CASRTSELAKNIQYF. CDR3 sequence (DNA): TGTGCCAGCAGGACTAGCGAACTAGCCAAAAACATTCAGTACTTC.

The rearrangement uses TRBV9 and TRBJ2-3, with D maybe TRBD2 (5 bases). Germline CDR1 SGDLS, CDR2 YYNGEE. This CDR3 is 12 amino acids long. V was trimmed by 3 bases and J by 6 bases, leaving 8 bases between them. As DNA, the CDR3 is TGTGCCAGCAGCGCGGACTCGGATACGCAGTATTTT. Protein: CASSADSDTQYF.

The V gene is TRBV9, the J gene TRBJ2-1; 12 bases fit TRBD2. From germline, CDR1 is SGDLS and CDR2 YYNGEE. Trimming at V came to 0 bases and at J to 2 bases, leaving 3 bases not matched to a gene. This CDR3 comprises 17 residues. The CDR3 is CASSVATSGRTYNEQFF. The CDR3 DNA reads TGTGCCAGCAGCGTAGCGACTAGCGGGAGAACCTACAATGAGCAGTTCTTC.

V and J are TRBV2 and TRBJ1-2, with 7 nucleotides matching TRBD1. The CDR3 totals 14 residues. Germline lookup yields CDR1 SNHLY and CDR2 FYNNEI. Germline trimming cut 2 bases from V and 4 bases from J; bases unmatched to any gene: 4. The CDR3 DNA reads TGTGCCAGCAGTGAATTAGCAGGGGGCTATGGCTACACCTTC. Its protein product is CASSELAGGYGYTF.

This clone was observed a few times. V gene TRBV7-6 combines with J gene TRBJ2-1, with D perhaps matching TRBD2 (6 bases). V gave up 4 bases and J gave up 8 bases, with 18 bases separating them. This CDR3 comprises 15 residues. Germline assignment: CDR1 SGHVS and CDR2 FNYEAQ. CDR3 sequence reads: CASSSRGSQDDEQFF. As DNA, the CDR3 is TGTGCCAGCAGCTCCCGGGGGTCTCAAGACGATGAGCAGTTCTTC. Full variable domain (remainder filled in from reference TRBV7-6 and TRBJ2-1): GAGVSQSPRYKVTKRGQDVALRCDPISGHVSLYWYRQALGQGPEFLTYFNYEAQQDKSGLPNDRFSAERPEGSISTLTIQRTEQRDSAMYRCASSSRGSQDDEQFFGPGTRLTVL.

The chain combines TRBV4-2 with TRBJ1-4; perhaps TRBD1 as D (5 bases). The germline V gene encodes CDR1 LGHNA and CDR2 YNFKEQ. Trimming left V 2 bases short and J 3 bases short, with 16 bases between. The CDR3 has 17 amino acids. CDR3: CASSQPLEGASNEKLFF. The CDR3 DNA is TGTGCCAGCAGCCAACCCCTCGAAGGGGCCTCTAATGAAAAACTGTTTTTT.

The chain is built from TRBV19 and TRBJ2-7; D might be TRBD2 (6 bases). Between the trimmed V and J ends, which lost 3 bases and 7 bases, there was a span of 16 bases. Germline CDR1 and CDR2: LNHDA and SQIVND (reference sequence). This CDR3 has 14 residues. The CDR3 DNA reads as TGTGCCAGTAGTATTACGGGGACTCGCAAAGAGCAGTACTTC. Translated: CASSITGTRKEQYF. Supplemented by reference TRBV19 and TRBJ2-7, the full variable domain reads DGGITQSPKYLFRKEGQNVTLSCEQNLNHDAMYWYRQDPGQGLRLIYYSQIVNDFQKGDIAEGYSVSREKKESFPLTVTSAQKNPTAFYLCASSITGTRKEQYFGPGTRLTVT.

This clone is a singleton in its sample. This rearrangement joins TRBV27 to TRBJ1-2; possible D gene TRBD1, 5 bases. CDR3 length: 15 residues. V lost 3 bases and J 4 bases, leaving 15 bases between the germline ends. Germline CDR1 MNHEY, CDR2 SMNVEV (reference sequence). The CDR3 reads CASSFTGPRLYGYTF. For the CDR3, the DNA is TGTGCCAGCAGTTTTACAGGTCCCAGGCTCTATGGCTACACCTTC.

The chain is built from TRBV6-1 and TRBJ2-3; D is undetermined. Germline values: CDR1 MNHNS, CDR2 SASEGT. V shed 2 bases and J shed 2 bases, with 11 bases lying between them. This CDR3 region has 15 residues. This CDR3 reads CASSEWARHTDTQYF. In DNA form, the CDR3 reads TGTGCCAGCAGTGAATGGGCCCGGCACACAGATACGCAGTATTTT.

This rearrangement joins TRBV30 to TRBJ2-7; D might be TRBD1 (6 bases). Germline CDR1 is GTSNPN and CDR2 is SVGIG (reference sequence). This CDR3 is built from 13 residues. V lost 3 bases and J lost 5, with 14 bases in between. The CDR3: CAWRLAGVNEQYF. The CDR3 DNA reads as TGTGCCTGGAGACTGGCAGGGGTCAACGAGCAGTACTTC.

The chain has TRBV27 and TRBJ2-1; tentative D call: TRBD2 (7 bases). Germline V CDR1 and CDR2: MNHEY, SMNVEV (reference sequence). V lost 2 bases and J lost 8, with 19 bases in between. This CDR3 contains 16 residues. In DNA form, the CDR3 reads TGTGCCAGCAGTTTAGCCCGAGGGGGGGGGTGGGATGAGCAGTTCTTC. Its protein is CASSLARGGGWDEQFF.

The chain is built from TRBV6-5 and TRBJ2-5; D not resolved. CDR3 length: 11 residues. Germline loops: CDR1 MNHEY, CDR2 SVGAGI. The V gene lost 5 bases and the J gene lost 5 bases, with 6 bases spanning the gap. The CDR3 sequence: CASSNSETQYF. The CDR3 DNA follows: TGTGCCAGCAGTAATTCGGAGACCCAGTACTTC.

The chain recombines TRBV29-1 with TRBJ2-7; TRBD1 agrees at 9 bases. V was clipped by 0 bases and J by 2 bases; unmatched bases: 8. The CDR3 is 16 residues long. The germline gives CDR1 SQVTM, CDR2 ANQGSEA. CDR3 sequence (DNA): TGCAGCGTTGAAGAGCTTAGGACAGGGGACACCTACGAGCAGTACTTC. This sequence encodes CSVEELRTGDTYEQYF.

V is TRBV6-5 and J is TRBJ1-2; the D gene is possibly TRBD1 (5 bases). CDR1 and CDR2 (germline): MNHEY, SVGAGI. Trimming cost V 6 bases and J 8 bases, with 16 bases left between them. The CDR3 is 13 amino acids. The CDR3 loop is CASSILPREGYTF. The DNA for the CDR3 is TGTGCCAGCAGCATACTCCCCAGGGAAGGCTACACCTTC.

The rearrangement links TRBV29-1 to TRBJ1-2; TRBD1 is a possible D gene (6 bases). Between the trimmed V and J ends, which lost 6 bases and 4 bases, there was a span of 9 bases. This CDR3 is 11 amino acids long. Germline loops: CDR1 SQVTM, CDR2 ANQGSEA. The CDR3 loop reads CSVIQGYGYTF. CDR3 nucleotides: TGCAGCGTGATACAGGGCTATGGCTACACCTTC.

The V gene is TRBV14, the J gene TRBJ1-1; no firm D call. Per germline, CDR1 SGHDN and CDR2 FVKESK. The CDR3 is 12 residues long. Trimming stripped 4 bases from V and 3 bases from J, with 6 bases between. For the CDR3, the DNA is TGTGCCAGCAGCCCCTACGACACTGAAGCTTTCTTT. Amino acid sequence: CASSPYDTEAFF.

The chain carries TRBV7-9 and TRBJ2-7; D is undetermined. CDR1 and CDR2 (germline): SEHNR, FQNEAQ (reference sequence). The CDR3 has 12 residues. V lost 4 bases and J lost 3, with 7 bases in between. This CDR3 reads CASSSRSYEQYF. As DNA, the CDR3 is TGTGCCAGCAGCTCAAGGAGCTACGAGCAGTACTTC. Drawing the rest from reference TRBV7-9 and TRBJ2-7, the complete variable domain is DTGVSQNPRHKITKRGQNVTFRCDPISEHNRLYWYRQTLGQGPEFLTYFQNEAQLEKSRLLSDRFSAERPKGSFSTLEIQRTEQGDSAMYLCASSSRSYEQYFGPGTRLTVT.